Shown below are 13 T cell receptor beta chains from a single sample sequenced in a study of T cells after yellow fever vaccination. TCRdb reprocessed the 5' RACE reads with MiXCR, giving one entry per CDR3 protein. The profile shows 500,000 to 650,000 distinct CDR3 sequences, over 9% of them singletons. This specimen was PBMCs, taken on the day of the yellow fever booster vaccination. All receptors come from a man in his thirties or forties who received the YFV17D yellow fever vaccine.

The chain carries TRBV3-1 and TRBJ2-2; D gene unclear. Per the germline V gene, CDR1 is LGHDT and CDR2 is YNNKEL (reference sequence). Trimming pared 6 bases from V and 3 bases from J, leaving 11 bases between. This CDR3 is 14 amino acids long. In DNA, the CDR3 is TGTGCCAGCAGACAGACCGCCCACACCGGGGAGCTGTTTTTT. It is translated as CASRQTAHTGELFF.

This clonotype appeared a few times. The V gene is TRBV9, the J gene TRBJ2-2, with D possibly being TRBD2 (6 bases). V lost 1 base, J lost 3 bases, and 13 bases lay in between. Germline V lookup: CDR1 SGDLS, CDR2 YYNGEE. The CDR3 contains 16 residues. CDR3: CASSVRNGRDTGELFF. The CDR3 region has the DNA TGTGCCAGCAGCGTAAGGAACGGGAGAGACACCGGGGAGCTGTTTTTT.

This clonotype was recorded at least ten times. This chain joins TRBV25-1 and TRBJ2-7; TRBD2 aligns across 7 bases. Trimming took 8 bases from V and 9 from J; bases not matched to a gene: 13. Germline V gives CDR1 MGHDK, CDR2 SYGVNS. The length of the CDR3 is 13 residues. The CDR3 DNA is TGTGCCAGCGGGGGGGACTCCGGCTCAGGGCAGTACTTC. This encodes CASGGDSGSGQYF.

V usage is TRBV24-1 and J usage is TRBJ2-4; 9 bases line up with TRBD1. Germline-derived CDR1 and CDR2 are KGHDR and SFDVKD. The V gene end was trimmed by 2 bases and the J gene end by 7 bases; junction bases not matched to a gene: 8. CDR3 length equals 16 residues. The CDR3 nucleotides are TGTGCCACCAGTGATTCCCGACAGGGGGTGAGGAACATTCAGTACTTC. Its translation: CATSDSRQGVRNIQYF.

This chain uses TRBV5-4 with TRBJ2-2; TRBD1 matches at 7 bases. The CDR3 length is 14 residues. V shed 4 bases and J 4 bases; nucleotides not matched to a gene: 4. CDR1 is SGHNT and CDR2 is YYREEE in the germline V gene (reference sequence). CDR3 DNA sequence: TGTGCCAGCAGCCCAGGGGGTCTCACCGGGGAGCTGTTTTTT. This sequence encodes CASSPGGLTGELFF. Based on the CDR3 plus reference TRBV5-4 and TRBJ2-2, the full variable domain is ETGVTQSPTHLIKTRGQQVTLRCSSQSGHNTVSWYQQALGQGPQFIFQYYREEENGRGNFPPRFSGLQFPNYSSELNVNALELDDSALYLCASSPGGLTGELFFGEGSRLTVL.

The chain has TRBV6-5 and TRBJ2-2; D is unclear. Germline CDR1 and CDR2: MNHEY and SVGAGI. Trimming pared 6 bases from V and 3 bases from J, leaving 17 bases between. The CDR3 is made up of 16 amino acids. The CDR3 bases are TGTGCCAGCAGCTCACTCCCCCCCGCGGACACCGGGGAGCTGTTTTTT. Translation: CASSSLPPADTGELFF.

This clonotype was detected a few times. The chain's CDR3 is CASSLVGTTTDTQYF. In DNA, the CDR3 is TGTGCCAGCAGCTTAGTGGGTACCACCACAGATACGCAGTATTTT. The chain uses TRBV7-2 and TRBJ2-3, with D uncertain. Germline V gene sequence: CDR1 SGHTA, CDR2 FQGNSA. CDR3 size: 15 residues. The V gene lost 1 base and the J gene lost 2 bases, with 10 bases spanning the gap.

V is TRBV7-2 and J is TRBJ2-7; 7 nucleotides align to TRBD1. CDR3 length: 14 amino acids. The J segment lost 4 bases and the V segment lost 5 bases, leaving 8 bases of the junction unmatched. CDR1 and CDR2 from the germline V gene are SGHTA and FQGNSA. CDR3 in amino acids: CASSGQVVPYEQYF. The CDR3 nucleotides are TGTGCCAGCAGCGGACAGGTAGTCCCGTACGAGCAGTACTTC.

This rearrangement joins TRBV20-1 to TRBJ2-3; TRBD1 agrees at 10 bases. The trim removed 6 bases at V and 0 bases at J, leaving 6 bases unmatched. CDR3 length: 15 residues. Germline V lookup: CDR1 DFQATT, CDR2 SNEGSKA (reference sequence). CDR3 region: CSATGTGASTDTQYF. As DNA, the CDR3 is TGCAGTGCCACCGGGACAGGGGCTAGCACAGATACGCAGTATTTT.

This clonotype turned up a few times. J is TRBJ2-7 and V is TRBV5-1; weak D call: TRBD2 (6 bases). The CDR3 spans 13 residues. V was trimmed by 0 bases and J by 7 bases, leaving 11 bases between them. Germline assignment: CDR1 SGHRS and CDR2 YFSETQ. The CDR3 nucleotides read TGCGCCAGCAGCTTGGAGTGGGGGGATGAGCAGTACTTC. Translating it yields CASSLEWGDEQYF.

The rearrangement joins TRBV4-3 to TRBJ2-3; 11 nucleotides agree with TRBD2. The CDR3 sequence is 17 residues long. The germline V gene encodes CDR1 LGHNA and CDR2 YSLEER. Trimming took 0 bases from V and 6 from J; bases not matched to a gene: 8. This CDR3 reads CASSQDTLAGGPDTQYF. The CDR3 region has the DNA TGCGCCAGCAGCCAAGACACCTTAGCGGGAGGGCCGGATACGCAGTATTTT.

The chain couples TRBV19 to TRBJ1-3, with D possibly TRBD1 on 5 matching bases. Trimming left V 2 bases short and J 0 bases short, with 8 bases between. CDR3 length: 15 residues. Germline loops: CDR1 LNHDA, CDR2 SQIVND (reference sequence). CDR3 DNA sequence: TGTGCCAGTAGTATACGACAGAGCTCTGGAAACACCATATATTTT. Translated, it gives CASSIRQSSGNTIYF.

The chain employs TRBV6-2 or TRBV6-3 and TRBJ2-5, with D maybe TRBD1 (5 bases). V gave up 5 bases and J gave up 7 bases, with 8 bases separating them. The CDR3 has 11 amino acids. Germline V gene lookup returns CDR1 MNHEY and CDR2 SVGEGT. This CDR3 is CASSQGWTQYF. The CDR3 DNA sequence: TGTGCCAGCAGTCAGGGTTGGACCCAGTACTTC.